A selection of T cell receptor beta chains follows, all from one sample in a study of beta chain features in type 1 diabetes. Data came from immunoSEQ multiplex PCR; TCRdb stores just in-frame clones and leaves some out. Found here are hundreds of thousands of clones, 11% to 15% of them singletons; the top ten hold 0.03% to 0.04%. Sequencing was performed on naive CD4+ T cells from blood. These TCRs come from a young man in good health. Both conserved end residues are part of each CDR3. Fields, in order: CDR3 length, J gene, V gene, D gene, clone size, CDR3 protein, CDR3 DNA. The D gene is left open where the match is weak. The listing skips clone size in some rows; elsewhere it reads once, few, many or a size class.

17 | TRBJ1-3 | TRBV18 | TRBD1 | few | CASSPLTGQQGGNTIYF | TGTGCCAGCTCACCCTTGACAGGGCAGCAGGGTGGAAACACCATATATTTT
15 | TRBJ2-3 | TRBV5-1 | TRBD2 | NA | CASSLTSGDTDTQYF | TGCGCCAGCAGCCTCACTAGCGGAGATACAGATACGCAGTATTTT
16 | TRBJ2-3 | TRBV2 | TRBD2 | NA | CASSERAGARTDTQYF | TGTGCCAGCAGTGAAAGAGCGGGGGCCCGCACAGATACGCAGTATTTT
14 | TRBJ2-3 | TRBV7-3 | TRBD2 | NA | CASSPSGITDTQYF | TGTGCCAGCAGCCCTAGCGGGATCACAGATACGCAGTATTTT
13 | TRBJ2-7 | TRBV10-3 | NA | once | CAISLGGSYEQYF | TGTGCCATCAGTCTTGGGGGGTCCTACGAGCAGTACTTC
16 | TRBJ1-3 | TRBV7-9 | NA | NA | CASSPRTLPVGNTIYF | TGTGCCAGCAGCCCGCGGACATTGCCAGTCGGAAACACCATATATTTT
14 | TRBJ2-1 | TRBV2 | TRBD2 | few | CATREGLAYNEQFF | TGTGCCACCCGAGAGGGACTAGCTTACAATGAGCAGTTCTTC
14 | TRBJ2-3 | TRBV5-1 | TRBD1 | few | CASSLGDRADTQYF | TGCGCCAGCAGCTTGGGGGACAGGGCAGATACGCAGTATTTT
11 | TRBJ1-1 | TRBV6-5 | NA | NA | CAAGRNTEAFF | TGTGCCGCCGGGAGGAACACTGAAGCTTTCTTT
16 | TRBJ2-3 | TRBV7-9 | TRBD2 | NA | CASSPGLAGFTDTQYF | TGTGCCAGCAGCCCGGGACTAGCGGGATTCACAGATACGCAGTATTTT
14 | TRBJ1-1 | TRBV27 | NA | NA | CASSLSGVNTEAFF | TGTGCCAGCAGTTTATCAGGGGTGAACACTGAAGCTTTCTTT
15 | TRBJ2-5 | TRBV18 | NA | NA | CASSPLGASQETQYF | TGTGCCAGCTCACCCCTCGGTGCGAGCCAAGAGACCCAGTACTTC
15 | TRBJ2-3 | TRBV7-2 | NA | few | CASSLIGSGTDTQYF | TGTGCCAGCAGCTTAATTGGGTCCGGGACAGATACGCAGTATTTT
15 | TRBJ1-1 | TRBV6-5 | NA | NA | CASSPSRGTGTEAFF | TGTGCCAGCAGTCCTTCGAGGGGCACAGGCACTGAAGCTTTCTTT
16 | TRBJ2-3 | TRBV13 | NA | NA | CASSLFGAGQSDTQYF | TGTGCCAGCAGCTTATTCGGGGCTGGGCAGTCAGATACGCAGTATTTT
12 | TRBJ1-1 | TRBV30 | TRBD1 | NA | CAGNRGGNEAFF | TGTGCCGGAAACAGGGGTGGGAATGAAGCTTTCTTT
13 | TRBJ1-2 | TRBV27 | NA | few | CASSLHRVGGYTF | TGTGCCAGCAGTTTACACAGGGTTGGAGGCTACACCTTC
13 | TRBJ1-2 | TRBV6-5 | NA | NA | CASSYDGFYGYTF | TGTGCCAGCAGTTACGACGGTTTTTATGGCTACACCTTC
11 | TRBJ1-2 | TRBV28 | NA | few | CASSLSTGYTF | TGTGCCAGCAGTTTATCTACTGGCTACACCTTC
13 | TRBJ1-2 | TRBV29-1 | TRBD1 | few | CSVARRQGYGYTF | TGCAGCGTCGCCAGACGACAGGGTTATGGCTACACCTTC
13 | TRBJ2-1 | TRBV2 | NA | NA | CASKGLGPNEQFF | TGTGCCAGCAAGGGCCTCGGACCCAATGAGCAGTTCTTC
11 | TRBJ2-1 | TRBV20-1 | TRBD2 | NA | CSASRGGEQFF | TGCAGTGCTAGCCGGGGGGGTGAGCAGTTCTTC
14 | TRBJ2-5 | TRBV9 | NA | NA | CASSVYGEPGTQYF | TGTGCCAGCAGCGTATACGGGGAGCCAGGGACCCAGTACTTC
16 | TRBJ2-3 | TRBV30 | NA | NA | CAWSPAWRLSTDTQYF | TGTGCCTGGAGCCCGGCCTGGCGGCTAAGCACAGATACGCAGTATTTT
20 | TRBJ2-6 | TRBV9 | NA | NA | CASSVRTGTPFLSGANVLTF | TGTGCCAGCAGCGTGAGGACCGGGACTCCTTTCCTGTCTGGGGCCAACGTCCTGACTTTC
14 | TRBJ2-5 | TRBV2 | NA | NA | CASSEWTAGETQYF | TGTGCCAGCAGTGAGTGGACAGCGGGAGAGACCCAGTACTTC
13 | TRBJ2-3 | TRBV4-3 | NA | few | CASSQDTGDTQYF | TGCGCCAGCAGCCAAGATACTGGGGATACGCAGTATTTT
14 | TRBJ1-5 | TRBV30 | NA | NA | CAWSEGQGYQPQHF | TGTGCCTGGAGTGAAGGCCAGGGTTATCAGCCCCAGCATTTT
15 | TRBJ2-2 | TRBV7-2 | TRBD2 | NA | CASSPRTRRTGELFF | TGTGCCAGCAGTCCCCGGACTAGACGGACCGGGGAGCTGTTTTTT
16 | TRBJ2-6 | TRBV7-8 | NA | NA | CASSLAGTSGANVLTF | TGTGCCAGCAGCTTAGCGGGAACCTCTGGGGCCAACGTCCTGACTTTC
19 | TRBJ2-1 | TRBV5-1 | TRBD2 | NA | CASSLPGLAGGPSYNEQFF | TGCGCCAGCAGCTTGCCTGGACTAGCGGGAGGGCCGTCCTACAATGAGCAGTTCTTC
12 | TRBJ1-1 | TRBV6-5 | NA | NA | CASSYRNTEAFF | TGTGCCAGCAGTTACCGGAACACTGAAGCTTTCTTT
15 | TRBJ2-5 | TRBV5-4 | TRBD2 | NA | CASSSWLAGKETQYF | TGTGCCAGCAGCTCTTGGCTAGCGGGGAAAGAGACCCAGTACTTC
14 | TRBJ2-7 | TRBV6-5 | NA | NA | CASSYSSNSYEQYF | TGTGCCAGCAGTTACTCGTCGAATTCCTACGAGCAGTACTTC
14 | TRBJ2-1 | TRBV19 | TRBD2 | few | CASSSGLASNEQFF | TGTGCCAGTAGTTCGGGACTAGCTTCGAATGAGCAGTTCTTC
15 | TRBJ1-2 | TRBV7-9 | NA | NA | CASSFDFRGNYGYTF | TGTGCCAGCAGCTTCGATTTTCGGGGAAACTATGGCTACACCTTC
14 | TRBJ2-5 | TRBV7-2 | NA | NA | CASSFGVYQETQYF | TGTGCCAGCAGCTTTGGAGTGTACCAAGAGACCCAGTACTTC
15 | TRBJ1-5 | TRBV7-2 | NA | few | CASSLAWGYNQPQHF | TGTGCCAGCAGCTTAGCGTGGGGATACAATCAGCCCCAGCATTTT
16 | TRBJ2-1 | TRBV9 | TRBD1 | few | CASSVVALQGANEQFF | TGTGCCAGCAGCGTAGTAGCCCTACAGGGGGCTAATGAGCAGTTCTTC
16 | TRBJ1-2 | TRBV18 | NA | NA | CASSPTGPPNNYGYTF | TGTGCCAGCTCACCAACGGGGCCACCAAATAACTATGGCTACACCTTC
13 | TRBJ2-1 | TRBV7-2 | NA | NA | CASSLARDNEQFF | TGTGCCAGCAGCTTAGCCCGAGACAATGAGCAGTTCTTC
12 | TRBJ1-2 | TRBV2 | TRBD1 | NA | CASSTGGDGYTF | TGTGCCAGCAGTACAGGGGGCGACGGCTACACCTTC
14 | TRBJ2-3 | TRBV6-6 | NA | NA | CASRTRLRTDTQYF | TGTGCCAGCAGAACTCGTTTGCGGACAGATACGCAGTATTTT
14 | TRBJ1-1 | TRBV7-8 | NA | few | CASSLGQDLLRTFF | TGTGCCAGCAGCTTAGGTCAGGACCTATTGAGGACTTTCTTT
16 | TRBJ2-1 | TRBV11-3 | NA | NA | CASSPQDHLLKNEQFF | TGTGCCAGCAGCCCTCAGGACCACCTCCTAAAGAATGAGCAGTTCTTC
16 | TRBJ1-1 | TRBV30 | NA | NA | CAWSVSGAVTRTEAFF | TGTGCCTGGAGTGTATCTGGGGCGGTTACGAGGACTGAAGCTTTCTTT
14 | TRBJ2-5 | TRBV14 | NA | NA | CASSELGEQETQYF | TGTGCCAGCAGCGAACTAGGAGAACAAGAGACCCAGTACTTC
13 | TRBJ1-4 | TRBV7-2 | NA | few | CASSLARGEKLFF | TGTGCCAGCAGCTTGGCCCGCGGGGAAAAACTGTTTTTT
13 | TRBJ1-1 | TRBV30 | NA | NA | CAWKVRLNTEAFF | TGTGCCTGGAAAGTTAGACTGAACACTGAAGCTTTCTTT
13 | TRBJ2-3 | TRBV6-5 | NA | few | CASSRLGTDTQYF | TGTGCCAGCAGTCGACTTGGGACAGATACGCAGTATTTT